The 19 T cell receptor beta chains listed next were all sequenced from one sample in a study of cytomegalovirus exposure and HLA in healthy donors. Generated by immunoSEQ multiplex PCR, the TCRdb table keeps only in-frame clones and is missing some. Of over 200,000 clones listed, roughly 88% were seen once; the top ten hold around 3.1%. Sequencing was performed on PBMCs. The source is a woman under 40 in good health and CMV-seronegative.

Details on this clone: The same CDR3 is also encoded by other DNA sequences in this sample. The CDR3 sequence is CASSPGTGTYEQYF. Here the CDR3 DNA reads TGCGCCAGCAGTCCAGGGACAGGCACCTACGAGCAGTACTTC. The chain uses TRBV5-1 and TRBJ2-7, with TRBD1 matching over 8 bases. This CDR3 has 14 residues. V lost 5 bases and J lost 2; bases outside the gene matches: 6. The germline gives CDR1 SGHRS, CDR2 YFSETQ.

This sequence joins TRBV27 and TRBJ2-7, with TRBD2 as a possible D gene (6 bases). Trimming stripped 5 bases from V and 3 bases from J, with 23 bases between. The CDR3 is 17 amino acids. The germline gives CDR1 MNHEY, CDR2 SMNVEV (reference sequence). CDR3 in amino acids: CASSGDWASARGYEQYF. The CDR3 nucleotides are TGTGCCAGCAGTGGCGACTGGGCTAGCGCGAGGGGCTACGAGCAGTACTTC.

This chain joins TRBV25-1 and TRBJ2-3; D is unresolved. V lost 7 bases to trimming and J lost 5 bases, with 7 bases between them. Germline V gene lookup returns CDR1 MGHDK and CDR2 SYGVNS. The CDR3 is 11 residues long. CDR3 sequence: CASKRVDTQYF. The CDR3 DNA is TGTGCCAGCAAGCGTGTAGATACGCAGTATTTT.

V is TRBV28 and J is TRBJ2-5, with unresolved D. CDR1 is MDHEN and CDR2 is SYDVKM in the germline V gene. V dropped 7 bases and J dropped 1 base, with 10 bases sitting between them. CDR3 length: 13 residues. The CDR3 is CASKWQSQETQYF. In DNA, the CDR3 is TGTGCCAGCAAGTGGCAGAGCCAAGAGACCCAGTACTTC.

The rearrangement uses TRBV27 and TRBJ2-3; D is possibly TRBD1 (5 bases). This CDR3 has 16 amino acids. CDR1 MNHEY and CDR2 SMNVEV come from the germline V gene (reference sequence). The ends were cut back, 5 bases at V and 2 bases at J, with 17 bases in the middle. The CDR3, as DNA: TGTGCCAGCAGTCCCTCAGGGTCTTCCACCACAGATACGCAGTATTTT. Its protein product is CASSPSGSSTTDTQYF.

The rearrangement uses TRBV7-9 and TRBJ2-7; TRBD2 matches at 8 bases. CDR3 length: 16 amino acids. Germline V gene sequence: CDR1 SEHNR, CDR2 FQNEAQ (reference sequence). V shed 1 base and J 3 bases; nucleotides not matched to a gene: 8. The CDR3 loop is CASSLGKGREGYEQYF. The DNA for the CDR3 is TGTGCCAGCAGCTTAGGTAAGGGACGGGAGGGCTACGAGCAGTACTTC.

In DNA, the CDR3 is TGTGCCACCAGCAGAGATGTTGTAGGCACAGATACGCAGTATTTT. Translating it yields CATSRDVVGTDTQYF. The chain is built from TRBV15 and TRBJ2-3, with D unresolved. CDR3 length equals 15 residues. V lost 0 bases, J lost 1 base, and 8 bases lay in between. Germline V gene data show CDR1 as LNHNV and CDR2 as YYDKDF (reference sequence).

The genes are TRBV11-3 and TRBJ2-3, with D hard to call. Germline V CDR1 and CDR2: SGHNT, YENEEA. Trimming left V 3 bases short and J 0 bases short, with 7 bases between. The CDR3 is 14 residues long. The CDR3 here is CASSLRSSTDTQYF. The CDR3 coding sequence is TGTGCCAGCAGCTTGAGATCTAGCACAGATACGCAGTATTTT.

The genes are TRBV27 and TRBJ2-2, with D maybe TRBD1 (5 bases). Germline CDR1 is MNHEY and CDR2 is SMNVEV (reference sequence). CDR3 length: 15 residues. Trimming stripped 3 bases from V and 2 bases from J, with 10 bases between. CDR3 sequence: CASSFSRVNTGELFF. CDR3 coding DNA: TGTGCCAGCAGTTTTTCCAGGGTTAACACCGGGGAGCTGTTTTTT.

The chain recombines TRBV5-1 with TRBJ2-3; TRBD2 matches 9 bases. CDR1 and CDR2 (germline): SGHRS, YFSETQ. The CDR3 extends over 15 amino acids. J lost 1 base, V lost 4 bases, and 4 bases had no gene match. The CDR3 DNA follows: TGCGCCAGCAGCGCACTAGCGGGTGGCACAGATACGCAGTATTTT. Its translation: CASSALAGGTDTQYF. Full variable domain (outside the CDR3, taken from reference TRBV5-1 and TRBJ2-3): KAGVTQTPRYLIKTRGQQVTLSCSPISGHRSVSWYQQTPGQGLQFLFEYFSETQRNKGNFPGRFSGRQFSNSRSEMNVSTLELGDSALYLCASSALAGGTDTQYFGPGTRLTVL.

V is TRBV5-6 and J is TRBJ2-1, with 7 positions matching TRBD1. CDR3 length: 14 residues. The germline V gene encodes CDR1 SGHDT and CDR2 YYEEEE. The V gene end was trimmed by 10 bases and the J gene end by 10 bases; junction bases not matched to a gene: 17. CDR3 DNA: TGTGCCCCCCCCTTTGGAAGTCGCAGGGGGGAGCAGTTCTTC. It specifies CAPPFGSRRGEQFF.

The V call is TRBV13, the J call TRBJ2-5; 7 bases match TRBD1. The trim removed 4 bases at V and 5 bases at J, leaving 10 bases unmatched. The CDR3 contains 15 residues. CDR1 and CDR2 (germline): PRHDT, FYEKMQ (reference sequence). The CDR3, as DNA: TGTGCCAGCAGCTCAACAGGGGAGATATGGGAGACCCAGTACTTC. Its protein is CASSSTGEIWETQYF.

This sequence joins TRBV5-1 and TRBJ1-2; D is unresolved. CDR1 is SGHRS, CDR2 YFSETQ, per germline. V lost 0 bases and J lost 10, with 13 bases in between. CDR3 length: 13 amino acids. The CDR3 loop is CASSLALGGPYTF. CDR3 DNA: TGCGCCAGCAGCTTGGCCCTGGGAGGGCCCTACACCTTC.

The V call is TRBV5-1, the J call TRBJ1-1, with 7 bases aligning to TRBD1. J was trimmed by 8 bases and V by 3 bases; bases with no gene match: 1. This CDR3 is built from 11 residues. From germline, CDR1 is SGHRS and CDR2 YFSETQ. The CDR3 sequence: CASSSTGEAFF. CDR3 bases: TGCGCCAGCAGCTCGACAGGGGAAGCTTTCTTT.

The CDR3 protein is CASSLRQGYYNEQFF. The CDR3 nucleotides are TGTGCCAGCAGCTTACGACAGGGGTACTACAATGAGCAGTTCTTC. This sequence joins TRBV11-3 and TRBJ2-1, with TRBD1 identical over 8 bases. The CDR3 contains 15 residues. The germline V gene encodes CDR1 SGHNT and CDR2 YENEEA. Trimming removed 2 bases from V and 3 bases from J; junction bases left unmatched: 3.

V usage is TRBV4-3 and J usage is TRBJ2-3; 10 bases are shared with TRBD2. The CDR3 length is 15 residues. With 5 bases clipped from V and 3 bases from J, the junction kept 5 bases outside the gene matches. The germline V gene has CDR1 LGHNA and CDR2 YSLEER. The CDR3 DNA reads as TGCGCCAGCAGCTTTGGACTAGCGGTTACAGATACGCAGTATTTT. It specifies CASSFGLAVTDTQYF.

The gene calls are TRBV7-2 and TRBJ2-7, with TRBD1 matching 8 bases. Germline assignment: CDR1 SGHTA and CDR2 FQGNSA. The CDR3 is 15 residues long. The V segment lost 5 bases and the J segment 0 bases; nucleotides outside the gene matches: 6. The CDR3 sequence: CASSLDRGLSYEQYF. DNA of the CDR3: TGTGCCAGCAGCCTAGACAGGGGACTCTCCTACGAGCAGTACTTC.

V and J are TRBV10-3 and TRBJ2-7; 10 nucleotides agree with TRBD2. CDR3 size: 18 residues. Germline lookup yields CDR1 ENHRY and CDR2 SYGVKD. With 0 bases clipped from V and 4 bases from J, the junction kept 12 bases outside the gene matches. This CDR3 is CAISESWGLAGDSYEQYF. The CDR3 DNA follows: TGTGCCATCAGTGAGTCTTGGGGGCTAGCGGGAGATTCTTACGAGCAGTACTTC.

The rearrangement joins TRBV15 to TRBJ2-6; either TRBD1 or TRBD2 may supply D (5 bases each). CDR1 and CDR2 (germline): LNHNV, YYDKDF (reference sequence). Deletions cut 6 bases from V and 0 bases from J, with 15 bases between. CDR3 length equals 17 residues. The CDR3 bases are TGTGCCACCAGTGGAACCGGGGCCCTCTCTGGGGCCAACGTCCTGACTTTC. Translating gives CATSGTGALSGANVLTF.